Below, one T cell receptor (beta chain) is given with its context. Its matching antigen is unknown. Looked up from germline, CDR1 is SNHLY and CDR2 is FYNNEI. The CDR3 sequence is 15 residues long. Trimming stripped 10 bases from V and 1 base from J, with 17 bases between. Profiled with immunoSEQ multiplex PCR; TCRdb holds only in-frame clones, not every one. The table lists 40,000 to 55,000 clones, roughly four fifths of them singletons. The sample comes from a study of a mutant IDH1 vaccine in newly diagnosed glioma. Whole-study context: In some groups vaccination began 4-6 weeks post-radiotherapy; others received it with temozolomide. Study results and limitations: Seemingly, top peripheral T cell clonotype changes bore no relation to pseudoprogression.

Time point specified: week 35, safety follow-up. The investigators gave 300 ug of mutant IDH1 20-mer peptide in each vaccine dose, together with topical imiquimod. The material sequenced was PBMCs, taken from a glioma patient whose treatment included an IDH1 peptide vaccine. The TCR was taken from a man aged 40-49 years with glioma. The chain uses TRBV2 and TRBJ2-1, with D perhaps being TRBD1 or TRBD2 (6 bases each). The CDR3 DNA follows: TGTGCCAAAAGGGGGGCACCTGATTCCTACAATGAGCAGTTCTTC. It translates to CAKRGAPDSYNEQFF. Combining the CDR3 with reference TRBV2 and TRBJ2-1 gives the whole variable domain EPEVTQTPSHQVTQMGQEVILRCVPISNHLYFYWYRQILGQKVEFLVSFYNNEISEKSEIFDDQFSVERPDGSNFTLKIRSTKLEDSAMYFCAKRGAPDSYNEQFFGPGTRLTVL.